The 20 T cell receptor beta chains given below trace back to one sample, sequenced in a study of cytomegalovirus exposure and HLA in healthy donors. The primer mix had 60 Vbeta and 13 Jbeta primers. The method was immunoSEQ multiplex PCR; TCRdb's version includes in-frame clones alone and lacks a portion of them. The repertoire holds 85,000 to 100,000 clones, roughly 79% seen once, with around 3.8% in the top ten. Sequenced input: PBMCs. The receptors shown here come from a woman in her thirties or forties in good health and CMV-seronegative.

V gene TRBV6-1 combines with J gene TRBJ1-1; TRBD1 is a possible D gene (5 bases). With 3 bases removed from V and 6 bases from J, the gap between germline ends came to 14 bases. The CDR3 spans 14 residues. Germline lookup yields CDR1 MNHNS and CDR2 SASEGT. The CDR3 reads CASSEKGYLAEAFF. CDR3 nucleotide sequence: TGTGCCAGCAGTGAGAAGGGGTATCTGGCTGAAGCTTTCTTT.

This clone turned up a few times. The chain combines TRBV6-6 with TRBJ1-1; weak D call: TRBD1 (5 bases). The V gene's germline CDR1 is MNHNY and CDR2 SVGAGI (reference sequence). The CDR3 is made up of 15 amino acids. V gave up 6 bases and J gave up 1 base, with 15 bases separating them. CDR3: CASSYRGSQNTEAFF. CDR3 coding DNA: TGTGCCAGCAGCTACCGGGGGAGCCAGAACACTGAAGCTTTCTTT.

V and J are TRBV28 and TRBJ1-2; the D is unclear. Germline V CDR1 and CDR2: MDHEN, SYDVKM. Trimming took 5 bases from V and 8 from J, leaving 12 bases between them. The CDR3 runs to 12 residues. The CDR3 sequence: CASSLTVQGYTF. CDR3 DNA sequence: TGTGCCAGCAGTCTTACAGTGCAAGGCTACACCTTC.

The V call is TRBV4-3, the J call TRBJ2-5; 9 bases agree with TRBD2. Trimming at V came to 0 bases and at J to 3 bases, leaving 5 bases not matched to a gene. This CDR3 region has 16 residues. Per the germline V gene, CDR1 is LGHNA and CDR2 is YSLEER. CDR3 nucleotides: TGCGCCAGCAGCCAAGAATGGCGGGGGGGGGAAGAGACCCAGTACTTC. It translates to CASSQEWRGGEETQYF.

The V and J genes are TRBV7-2 and TRBJ1-6; 7 bases match TRBD1. This CDR3 comprises 15 residues. The germline V gene encodes CDR1 SGHTA and CDR2 FQGNSA. V shed 1 base, J shed 6 bases, and the junction held 3 bases outside the gene matches. The DNA for the CDR3 is TGTGCCAGCAGCTTAGGAAGACAGGGTAATTCACCCCTCCACTTT. The encoded protein is CASSLGRQGNSPLHF.

V is TRBV19 and J is TRBJ1-4, with 10 bases that match TRBD1. CDR1 is LNHDA, CDR2 SQIVND, per germline (reference sequence). The CDR3 length is 14 residues. V trimming: 4 bases; J trimming: 7 bases; junction bases outside the gene matches: 3. The CDR3 sequence: CASSSGTGAEKLFF. The DNA of the CDR3 is TGTGCCAGTAGTAGCGGGACAGGGGCTGAAAAACTGTTTTTT.

There are many counts of this clone. The V and J genes are TRBV2 and TRBJ2-2, with D tentatively TRBD1 (5 bases). The CDR3 is 16 amino acids. Looked up from germline, CDR1 is SNHLY and CDR2 is FYNNEI. V was pared by 6 bases and J by 1 base, with 15 bases between. Written as DNA, the CDR3 is TGTGCCAGCAGAACCAACAGGCCCCTGAACACCGGGGAGCTGTTTTTT. Protein: CASRTNRPLNTGELFF.

The rearrangement joins TRBV5-6 to TRBJ1-2; possibly TRBD1 for D (5 bases). V was clipped by 4 bases and J by 4 bases, with 8 bases between them. The CDR3 is 12 residues long. From germline, CDR1 is SGHDT and CDR2 YYEEEE. Here the CDR3 reads CASSTDSYGYTF. DNA for the CDR3: TGTGCCAGCAGCACCGACAGCTATGGCTACACCTTC.

The DNA for the CDR3 is TGTGCCAGCTCACCTGGGACAAACTCCTACGAGCAGTACTTC. Translation: CASSPGTNSYEQYF. V usage is TRBV18 and J usage is TRBJ2-7; D perhaps matches TRBD1 (6 bases). Trimming pared 3 bases from V and 0 bases from J, leaving 9 bases between. CDR3 length equals 14 residues. Germline V gene lookup returns CDR1 KGHSH and CDR2 LQKENI. The full variable domain, rest sourced from reference TRBV18 and TRBJ2-7, is NAGVMQNPRHLVRRRGQEARLRCSPMKGHSHVYWYRQLPEEGLKFMVYLQKENIIDESGMPKERFSAEFPKEGPSILRIQQVVRGDSAAYFCASSPGTNSYEQYFGPGTRLTVT.

The V gene is TRBV10-3, the J gene TRBJ1-1, with a possible D match to TRBD1 (5 bases). This CDR3 contains 13 residues. With 4 bases removed from V and 4 bases from J, the gap between germline ends came to 10 bases. Germline V gives CDR1 ENHRY, CDR2 SYGVKD. The CDR3 spells CAISVAGPTEAFF. CDR3 coding DNA: TGTGCCATCAGTGTGGCAGGGCCCACTGAAGCTTTCTTT.

The rearrangement links TRBV11-3 to TRBJ2-2; D may be TRBD2 (6 bases). The CDR3 runs to 12 residues. Germline CDR1 reads SGHNT; CDR2 reads YENEEA. Deletions cut 6 bases from V and 4 bases from J, with 6 bases between. The CDR3 bases are TGTGCCAGCAGGGGGGGCACCGGGGAGCTGTTTTTT. Translated, it gives CASRGGTGELFF.

The chain employs TRBV30 and TRBJ1-5, with D possibly TRBD1 on 6 matching bases. V was shortened by 3 bases and J by 3 bases, with 15 bases between the two germline ends. The CDR3 sequence is 15 residues long. CDR1 is GTSNPN and CDR2 is SVGIG in the germline V gene (reference sequence). This chain's CDR3 is CAWSPMTGLNQPQHF. The CDR3 DNA sequence: TGTGCCTGGAGCCCTATGACAGGACTCAATCAGCCCCAGCATTTT.

V and J are TRBV5-6 and TRBJ2-7; tentatively, D is TRBD1 (5 bases). CDR1 and CDR2 from the germline V gene are SGHDT and YYEEEE. The V and J ends lost 4 bases and 2 bases respectively, with 16 bases between them. The CDR3 is 15 amino acids. The CDR3 loop reads CASSPLGPGAYEQYF. The CDR3 DNA follows: TGTGCCAGCAGCCCTCTGGGGCCCGGAGCCTACGAGCAGTACTTC.

The CDR3 spells CASSPGQGIVYEQYF. In nucleotides, the CDR3 is TGTGCCAGCAGTCCAGGACAGGGGATCGTCTACGAGCAGTACTTC. The rearrangement joins TRBV6-4 to TRBJ2-7; 9 bases are a match to TRBD1. J was trimmed by 3 bases and V by 5 bases; bases with no gene match: 8. CDR1 is MRHNA, CDR2 SNTAGT, per germline. The CDR3 spans 15 residues.

This clone was seen a single time. V usage is TRBV4-2 and J usage is TRBJ1-3, with D perhaps TRBD1 (6 bases). V lost 1 base and J 0 bases, leaving 13 bases between the germline ends. CDR1 is LGHNA, CDR2 YNFKEQ, per germline. The CDR3 spans 17 residues. The CDR3 coding sequence is TGTGCCAGCAGCCAAGGGAGGGGGGGGTACTCTGGAAACACCATATATTTT. It encodes CASSQGRGGYSGNTIYF.

The CDR3 nucleotides read TGCAGCGTTGAGGCCAGCTACAATGAGCAGTTCTTC. Translated, it gives CSVEASYNEQFF. The rearrangement joins TRBV29-1 to TRBJ2-1; no firm D call. V was pared by 3 bases and J by 3 bases, with 6 bases between. This CDR3 comprises 12 residues. The V gene's germline CDR1 is SQVTM and CDR2 ANQGSEA.

The chain joins TRBV7-3 to TRBJ2-3; the match to TRBD1 covers 7 bases. This CDR3 contains 15 residues. With 3 bases clipped from V and 4 bases from J, the junction kept 7 bases outside the gene matches. Germline V gene sequence: CDR1 SGHTA, CDR2 FQGTGA. The CDR3 loop reads CASSFGTVPSDTQYF. In DNA, the CDR3 is TGTGCCAGCAGCTTTGGGACAGTTCCCTCAGATACGCAGTATTTT. Combining the CDR3 with reference TRBV7-3 and TRBJ2-3 gives the whole variable domain GAGVSQTPSNKVTEKGKYVELRCDPISGHTALYWYRQSLGQGPEFLIYFQGTGAADDSGLPNDRFFAVRPEGSVSTLKIQRTERGDSAVYLCASSFGTVPSDTQYFGPGTRLTVL.

CDR3 coding DNA: TGTGCCTGGAGTGTCGGGACAGGTGCAACTAATGAAAAACTGTTTTTT. Residues: CAWSVGTGATNEKLFF. The chain employs TRBV30 and TRBJ1-4, with 8 bases matching TRBD1. Germline CDR1 reads GTSNPN; CDR2 reads SVGIG (reference sequence). The CDR3 totals 16 residues. The junction had 3 bases not matched to a gene; V was cut back by 0 bases and J by 0 bases.

The rearrangement joins TRBV2 to TRBJ2-6, with D unclear. The germline CDR1 and CDR2 sequences are SNHLY and FYNNEI. This CDR3 region has 14 residues. Trimming removed 8 bases at V and 0 bases at J, with 8 bases between. The CDR3 reads CASQANSGANVLTF. In DNA form, the CDR3 reads TGTGCCAGCCAAGCCAACTCTGGGGCCAACGTCCTGACTTTC.

This chain uses TRBV7-6 with TRBJ1-1; D is uncertain. Germline V gene data show CDR1 as SGHVS and CDR2 as FNYEAQ. V lost 4 bases and J lost 7, with 10 bases in between. There are 12 residues in the CDR3. The CDR3, as DNA: TGTGCCAGCAGCTCGGGAGGAAGTGAAGCTTTCTTT. It specifies CASSSGGSEAFF.